This entry is about one T cell receptor (beta chain). The data were obtained in a study of blood T cell repertoires in COVID-19. Across the whole study: Sites across the United States, Italy and Spain contributed samples from acute and convalescent COVID-19.

Original processing methods: Amplification from reference gene primers served as the basis for estimated nucleated cell counts. Repertoires were generated with immunoSEQ multiplex PCR, while TCRdb's copy carries only in-frame clones and drops some. V, J and clone size were drawn from that table, and D and trimming were deduced from the DNA. The sample shows 210,000 or so clones, around 90% of them seen only once. This sequence originates from a man aged 45-60 years with acute or convalescent COVID-19. The sample comprised peripheral blood.

The CDR3 loop reads CASSYGTGVSEAFF. The CDR3, as DNA: TGTGCCAGCAGCTACGGGACAGGGGTGTCTGAAGCTTTCTTT. The chain has TRBV28 and TRBJ1-1; TRBD1 matches 10 bases. This CDR3 is built from 14 residues. In germline, CDR1 is MDHEN, CDR2 SYDVKM. J was trimmed by 6 bases and V by 6 bases; bases with no gene match: 7.